These T cell receptor beta chains were read from a single sample in a study of identical twins. From the 5' RACE reads, TCRdb called clonotypes with MiXCR, one entry per CDR3 protein. The sample contains 450,000 to 650,000 distinct CDR3 sequences, over 8.5% of which appear only once. The same data also went into a second study, on yellow fever vaccine responses in identical twins.

What was sequenced was PBMCs. The receptors were sampled from a woman aged 18-30 years in good health. Both conserved end residues are part of each CDR3. The D gene is left open where the match is weak. Clone size is stated in some rows and not others, as once, few, many or a class when expanded.

d_call: TRBD1; j_call: TRBJ2-4; v_call: TRBV5-1; clone_size: many; cdr3_aa: CASSLLPSGTGNIQYF; cdr3_nt: TGCGCCAGCAGCTTGCTTCCTTCAGGGACAGGAAACATTCAGTACTTC
d_call: .; j_call: TRBJ1-5; v_call: TRBV6-5; clone_size: many; cdr3_aa: CASSYTTTDQPQHF; cdr3_nt: TGTGCCAGCAGTTACACTACGACGGATCAGCCCCAGCATTTT
d_call: .; j_call: TRBJ2-5; v_call: TRBV3-1; clone_size: many; cdr3_aa: CASSPYWGQETQYF; cdr3_nt: TGTGCCAGCAGCCCGTACTGGGGGCAAGAGACCCAGTACTTC
d_call: .; j_call: TRBJ2-1; v_call: TRBV3-1; clone_size: .; cdr3_aa: CASSQAEKRYNEQFF; cdr3_nt: TGTGCCAGCAGCCAAGCGGAAAAACGGTACAATGAGCAGTTCTTC
d_call: TRBD1; j_call: TRBJ1-1; v_call: TRBV3-1; clone_size: few; cdr3_aa: CASSQVAPSPQGANTEAFF; cdr3_nt: TGTGCCAGCAGCCAAGTAGCCCCGTCCCCCCAGGGGGCGAACACTGAAGCTTTCTTT
d_call: .; j_call: TRBJ2-1; v_call: TRBV18; clone_size: .; cdr3_aa: CASSPLVTSPNEQFF; cdr3_nt: TGTGCCAGCTCACCCTTAGTGACTAGTCCCAATGAGCAGTTCTTC
d_call: .; j_call: TRBJ2-1; v_call: TRBV7-7; clone_size: .; cdr3_aa: CADRIDNEQFF; cdr3_nt: TGTGCTGATAGAATAGACAATGAGCAGTTCTTC
d_call: TRBD2; j_call: TRBJ2-7; v_call: TRBV29-1; clone_size: .; cdr3_aa: CSVEATSGRAYEQYF; cdr3_nt: TGCAGCGTTGAAGCGACTAGCGGGAGGGCCTACGAGCAGTACTTC
d_call: .; j_call: TRBJ1-4; v_call: TRBV7-2; clone_size: .; cdr3_aa: CASSLTRVSNEKLFF; cdr3_nt: TGTGCCAGCAGCTTAACGAGGGTCTCTAATGAAAAACTGTTTTTT
d_call: TRBD2; j_call: TRBJ2-7; v_call: TRBV29-1; clone_size: few; cdr3_aa: CSAAGLAANYEQYF; cdr3_nt: TGCAGCGCAGCCGGACTAGCGGCCAACTACGAGCAGTACTTC
d_call: TRBD2; j_call: TRBJ2-1; v_call: TRBV29-1; clone_size: .; cdr3_aa: CSVLHRRGKNEQFF; cdr3_nt: TGCAGCGTTCTCCATCGGCGGGGGAAGAATGAGCAGTTCTTC
d_call: .; j_call: TRBJ2-7; v_call: TRBV2; clone_size: many; cdr3_aa: CASSSGDSYEQYF; cdr3_nt: TGTGCCAGCAGTTCGGGTGACTCCTACGAGCAGTACTTC
d_call: .; j_call: TRBJ2-1; v_call: TRBV20-1; clone_size: few; cdr3_aa: CSARDWGVSGNEQFF; cdr3_nt: TGCAGTGCTAGAGATTGGGGGGTTTCAGGCAATGAGCAGTTCTTC
d_call: .; j_call: TRBJ2-1; v_call: TRBV12-3/TRBV12-4; clone_size: many; cdr3_aa: CASSLPGRNEQFF; cdr3_nt: TGTGCCAGCAGTTTGCCAGGGAGGAATGAGCAGTTCTTC
d_call: .; j_call: TRBJ1-1; v_call: TRBV12-3/TRBV12-4; clone_size: .; cdr3_aa: CASSFAAHTEAFF; cdr3_nt: TGTGCCAGCAGTTTTGCGGCACACACTGAAGCTTTCTTT
d_call: TRBD1; j_call: TRBJ2-7; v_call: TRBV7-9; clone_size: few; cdr3_aa: CASSPNRDRAYEQYF; cdr3_nt: TGTGCCAGCAGTCCTAACCGGGACAGAGCCTACGAGCAGTACTTC
d_call: .; j_call: TRBJ2-5; v_call: TRBV14; clone_size: .; cdr3_aa: CASSQDRARETQYF; cdr3_nt: TGTGCCAGCAGCCAAGACCGAGCGCGAGAGACCCAGTACTTC
d_call: .; j_call: TRBJ1-5; v_call: TRBV3-1; clone_size: .; cdr3_aa: CAFSPGGAGSLGNQPQRF; cdr3_nt: TGTGCCTTCAGTCCCGGGGGGGCAGGGTCGTTGGGCAATCAGCCCCAGCGTTTT
d_call: TRBD2; j_call: TRBJ2-5; v_call: TRBV5-1; clone_size: .; cdr3_aa: CASKDAGVGETQYF; cdr3_nt: TGCGCCAGTAAGGACGCGGGAGTTGGGGAGACCCAGTACTTC
d_call: .; j_call: TRBJ2-5; v_call: TRBV29-1; clone_size: many; cdr3_aa: CSVLASQETQYF; cdr3_nt: TGCAGCGTTCTTGCCAGCCAAGAGACCCAGTACTTC
d_call: .; j_call: TRBJ1-2; v_call: TRBV2; clone_size: many; cdr3_aa: CASSEATNGYTF; cdr3_nt: TGTGCCAGCAGTGAAGCAACTAATGGCTACACCTTC
d_call: .; j_call: TRBJ1-2; v_call: TRBV27; clone_size: many; cdr3_aa: CASSSSSVVYGYTF; cdr3_nt: TGTGCCAGCAGTTCCTCTAGTGTGGTGTATGGCTACACCTTC
d_call: .; j_call: TRBJ2-7; v_call: TRBV6-2/TRBV6-3; clone_size: .; cdr3_aa: CASSYFSPGEQYF; cdr3_nt: TGTGCCAGCAGTTACTTCAGTCCGGGAGAGCAGTACTTC
d_call: .; j_call: TRBJ2-5; v_call: TRBV4-3; clone_size: many; cdr3_aa: CASSQDVTSETQYF; cdr3_nt: TGCGCCAGCAGCCAAGATGTGACGTCAGAGACCCAGTACTTC